The TCR beta chain described here comes from a study of CDR3 diversity in severe acne. TCRdb passed the PCR reads through MiXCR, listing each CDR3 protein once. The sample consists of under 95,000 distinct CDR3 sequences, roughly half of them appearing once. This clonotype was recorded many times. The sequenced material came from blood. This TCR was recovered from a male donor in good health, serving as a control.

CDR3 protein: CASSFRDYSYNEQFF. The CDR3, as DNA: TGCGCCAGCAGCTTTAGGGACTACTCCTACAATGAGCAGTTCTTC. This chain joins TRBV5-1 and TRBJ2-1, with 7 bases matching TRBD2. Trimming took 2 bases from V and 0 from J; bases not matched to a gene: 2. The CDR3 contains 15 residues. Germline lookup yields CDR1 SGHRS and CDR2 YFSETQ.